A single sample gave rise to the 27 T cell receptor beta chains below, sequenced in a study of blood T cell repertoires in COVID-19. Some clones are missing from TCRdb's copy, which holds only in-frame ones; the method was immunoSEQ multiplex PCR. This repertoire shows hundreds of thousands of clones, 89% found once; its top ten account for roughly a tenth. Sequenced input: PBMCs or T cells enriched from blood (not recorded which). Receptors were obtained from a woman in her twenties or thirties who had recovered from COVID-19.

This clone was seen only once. The CDR3 loop is CASSYGVGYEQYF. CDR3 nucleotide sequence: TGTGCCAGCAGCTACGGGGTAGGCTACGAGCAGTACTTC. The chain joins TRBV3-1 (or the pseudogene TRBV3-2) to TRBJ2-7; D perhaps matches TRBD2 (5 bases). The CDR3 totals 13 residues. The germline V gene has CDR1 LGHDT and CDR2 YNNKEL (reference sequence). Trimming left V 5 bases short and J 3 bases short, with 11 bases between.

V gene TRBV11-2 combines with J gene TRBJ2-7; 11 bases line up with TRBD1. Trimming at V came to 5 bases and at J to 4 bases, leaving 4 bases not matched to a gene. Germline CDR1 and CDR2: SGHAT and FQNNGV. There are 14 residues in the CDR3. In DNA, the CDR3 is TGTGCCAGCAGCGCCGGACAGGGGGCTTACGAGCAGTACTTC. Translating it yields CASSAGQGAYEQYF.

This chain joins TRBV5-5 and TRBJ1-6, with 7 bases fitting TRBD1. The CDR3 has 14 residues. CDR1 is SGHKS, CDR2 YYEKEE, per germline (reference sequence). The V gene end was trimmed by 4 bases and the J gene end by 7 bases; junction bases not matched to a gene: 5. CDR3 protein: CASSPGQSNSPLHF. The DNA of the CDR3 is TGTGCCAGCAGCCCGGGACAGTCAAATTCACCCCTCCACTTT.

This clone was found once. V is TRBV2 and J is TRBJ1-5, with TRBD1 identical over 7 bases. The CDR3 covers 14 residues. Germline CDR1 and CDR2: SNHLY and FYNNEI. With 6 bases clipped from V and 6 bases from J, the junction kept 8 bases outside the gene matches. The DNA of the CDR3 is TGTGCCAGCAGCGAACAGGGGAGAGGTCAGCCCCAGCATTTT. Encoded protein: CASSEQGRGQPQHF. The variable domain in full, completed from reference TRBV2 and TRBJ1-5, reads EPEVTQTPSHQVTQMGQEVILRCVPISNHLYFYWYRQILGQKVEFLVSFYNNEISEKSEIFDDQFSVERPDGSNFTLKIRSTKLEDSAMYFCASSEQGRGQPQHFGDGTRLSIL.

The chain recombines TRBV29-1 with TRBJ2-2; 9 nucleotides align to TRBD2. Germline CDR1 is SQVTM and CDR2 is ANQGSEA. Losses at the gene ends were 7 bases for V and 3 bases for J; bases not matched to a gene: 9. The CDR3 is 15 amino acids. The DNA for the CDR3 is TGCAGCGCCAGGTCCAGCGGGGGGTACACCGGGGAGCTGTTTTTT. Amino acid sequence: CSARSSGGYTGELFF.

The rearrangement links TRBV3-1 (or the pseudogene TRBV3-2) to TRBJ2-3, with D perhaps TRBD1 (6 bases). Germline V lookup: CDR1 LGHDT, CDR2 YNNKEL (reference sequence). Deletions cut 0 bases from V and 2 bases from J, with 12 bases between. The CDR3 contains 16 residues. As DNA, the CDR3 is TGTGCCAGCAGCCAAGAGGGAACAGGGAACACAGATACGCAGTATTTT. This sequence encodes CASSQEGTGNTDTQYF.

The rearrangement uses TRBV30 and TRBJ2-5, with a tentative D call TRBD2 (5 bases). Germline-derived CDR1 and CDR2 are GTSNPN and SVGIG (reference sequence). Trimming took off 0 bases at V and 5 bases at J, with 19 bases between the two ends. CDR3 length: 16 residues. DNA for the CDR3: TGTGCCTGGAGTGTAATTCGGTCTACCCAGCGGGAGACCCAGTACTTC. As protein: CAWSVIRSTQRETQYF.

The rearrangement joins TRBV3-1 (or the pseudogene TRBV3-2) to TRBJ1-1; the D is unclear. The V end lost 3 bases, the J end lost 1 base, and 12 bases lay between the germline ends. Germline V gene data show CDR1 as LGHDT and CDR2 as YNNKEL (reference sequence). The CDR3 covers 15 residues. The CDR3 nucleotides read TGTGCCAGCAGCCATGGTCCCCAGGCGAACACTGAAGCTTTCTTT. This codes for CASSHGPQANTEAFF.

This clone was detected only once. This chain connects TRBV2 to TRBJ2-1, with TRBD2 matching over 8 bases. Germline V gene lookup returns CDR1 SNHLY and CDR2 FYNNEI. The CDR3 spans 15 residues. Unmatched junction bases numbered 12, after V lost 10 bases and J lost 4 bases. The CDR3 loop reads CATSPEAGVYNEQFF. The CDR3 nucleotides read TGTGCCACCTCTCCAGAAGCGGGGGTATACAATGAGCAGTTCTTC.

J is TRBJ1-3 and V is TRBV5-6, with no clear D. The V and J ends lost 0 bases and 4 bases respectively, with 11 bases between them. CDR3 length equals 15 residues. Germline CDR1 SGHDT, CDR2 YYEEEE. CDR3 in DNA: TGTGCCAGCAGCTTGGAACTCCTATCCGGAAACACCATATATTTT. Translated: CASSLELLSGNTIYF.

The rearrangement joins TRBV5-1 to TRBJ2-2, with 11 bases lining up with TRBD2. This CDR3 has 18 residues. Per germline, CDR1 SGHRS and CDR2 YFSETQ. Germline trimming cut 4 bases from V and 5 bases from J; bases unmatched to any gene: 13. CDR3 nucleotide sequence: TGCGCCAGCAGCCCCCGAACTACTAGCGGGAGTCTTACCGGGGAGCTGTTTTTT. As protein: CASSPRTTSGSLTGELFF. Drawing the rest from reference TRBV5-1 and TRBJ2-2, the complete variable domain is KAGVTQTPRYLIKTRGQQVTLSCSPISGHRSVSWYQQTPGQGLQFLFEYFSETQRNKGNFPGRFSGRQFSNSRSEMNVSTLELGDSALYLCASSPRTTSGSLTGELFFGEGSRLTVL.

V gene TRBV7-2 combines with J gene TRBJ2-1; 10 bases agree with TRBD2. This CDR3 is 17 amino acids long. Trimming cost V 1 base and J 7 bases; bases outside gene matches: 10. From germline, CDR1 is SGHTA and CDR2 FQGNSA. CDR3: CASSLEGLAGDKNEQFF. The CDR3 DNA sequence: TGTGCCAGCAGCTTAGAGGGGCTAGCGGGAGATAAAAATGAGCAGTTCTTC.

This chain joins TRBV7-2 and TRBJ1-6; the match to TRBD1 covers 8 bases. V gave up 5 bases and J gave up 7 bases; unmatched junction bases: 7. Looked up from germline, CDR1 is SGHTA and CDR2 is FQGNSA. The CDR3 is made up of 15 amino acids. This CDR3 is CASSPRQGQNSPLHF. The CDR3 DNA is TGTGCCAGCAGCCCCAGACAGGGGCAGAATTCACCCCTCCACTTT. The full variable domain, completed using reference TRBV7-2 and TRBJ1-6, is GAGVSQSPSNKVTEKGKDVELRCDPISGHTALYWYRQSLGQGLEFLIYFQGNSAPDKSGLPSDRFSAERTGGSVSTLTIQRTQQEDSAVYLCASSPRQGQNSPLHFGNGTRLTVT.

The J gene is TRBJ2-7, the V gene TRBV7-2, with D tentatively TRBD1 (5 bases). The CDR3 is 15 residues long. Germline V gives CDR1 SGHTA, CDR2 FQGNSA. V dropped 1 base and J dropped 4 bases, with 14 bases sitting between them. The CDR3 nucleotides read TGTGCCAGCAGCTTAGGGACATTTAACTCATACGAGCAGTACTTC. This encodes CASSLGTFNSYEQYF.

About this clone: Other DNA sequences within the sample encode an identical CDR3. CDR3 DNA: TGTGCCATCAGCCTAACAGGGGGAGAGACCCAGTACTTC. Amino acids: CAISLTGGETQYF. V usage is TRBV10-3 and J usage is TRBJ2-5; 8 bases map to TRBD1. With V trimmed by 6 bases and J by 4 bases, 4 bases remained unmatched. Germline CDR1 and CDR2: ENHRY and SYGVKD. The CDR3 is made up of 13 amino acids.

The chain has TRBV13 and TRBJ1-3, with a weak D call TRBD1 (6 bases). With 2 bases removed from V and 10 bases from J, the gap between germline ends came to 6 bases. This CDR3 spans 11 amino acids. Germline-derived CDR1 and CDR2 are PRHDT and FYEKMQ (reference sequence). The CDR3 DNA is TGTGCCAGCAGCTTACAGGGGACCATATATTTT. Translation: CASSLQGTIYF.

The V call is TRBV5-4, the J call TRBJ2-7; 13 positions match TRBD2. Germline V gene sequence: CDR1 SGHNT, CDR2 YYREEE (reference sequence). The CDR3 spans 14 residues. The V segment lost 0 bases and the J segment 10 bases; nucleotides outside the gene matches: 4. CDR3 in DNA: TGTGCCAGCAGCTTGGAACTAGCGGGAGGGCGACAGTACTTC. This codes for CASSLELAGGRQYF.

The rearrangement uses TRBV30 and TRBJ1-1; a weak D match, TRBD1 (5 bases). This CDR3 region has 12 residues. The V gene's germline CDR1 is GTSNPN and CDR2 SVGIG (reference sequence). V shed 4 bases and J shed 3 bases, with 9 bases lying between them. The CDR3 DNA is TGTGCCTGGACTATAGGGGACACTGAAGCTTTCTTT. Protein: CAWTIGDTEAFF. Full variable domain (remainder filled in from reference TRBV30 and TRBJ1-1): SQTIHQWPATLVQPVGSPLSLECTVEGTSNPNLYWYRQAAGRGLQLLFYSVGIGQISSEVPQNLSASRPQDRQFILSSKKLLLSDSGFYLCAWTIGDTEAFFGQGTRLTVV.

CDR3 coding DNA: TGTGCCAGCAGCTTAGGCCAGGGCTACAATGAGCAGTTCTTC. Its protein product is CASSLGQGYNEQFF. V and J are TRBV7-6 and TRBJ2-1; D possibly corresponds to TRBD1 (5 bases). This CDR3 comprises 14 residues. Per germline, CDR1 SGHVS and CDR2 FNYEAQ. Trimming shortened V by 1 base and J by 3 bases, and 7 bases separated the two germline ends. Full variable domain (remainder filled in from reference TRBV7-6 and TRBJ2-1): GAGVSQSPRYKVTKRGQDVALRCDPISGHVSLYWYRQALGQGPEFLTYFNYEAQQDKSGLPNDRFSAERPEGSISTLTIQRTEQRDSAMYRCASSLGQGYNEQFFGPGTRLTVL.

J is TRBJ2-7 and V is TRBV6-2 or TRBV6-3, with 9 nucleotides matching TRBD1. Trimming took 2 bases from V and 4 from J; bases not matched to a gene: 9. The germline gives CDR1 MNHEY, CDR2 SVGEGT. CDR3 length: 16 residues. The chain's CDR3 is CASSYVATGGRYEQYF. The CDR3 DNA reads TGTGCCAGCAGTTACGTCGCAACAGGGGGCAGGTACGAGCAGTACTTC.

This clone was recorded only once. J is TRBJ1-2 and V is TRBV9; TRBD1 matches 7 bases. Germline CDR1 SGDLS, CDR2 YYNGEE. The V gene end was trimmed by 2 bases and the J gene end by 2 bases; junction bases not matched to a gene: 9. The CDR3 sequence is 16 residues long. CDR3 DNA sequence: TGTGCCAGCAGCGTTGGGATCGACAGGGCCAACTATGGCTACACCTTC. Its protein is CASSVGIDRANYGYTF.

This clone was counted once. This chain's CDR3 is CASSAGGAANEKLFF. In nucleotides, the CDR3 is TGTGCCAGCAGTGCAGGGGGCGCAGCTAATGAAAAACTGTTTTTT. The chain has TRBV28 and TRBJ1-4; 8 nucleotides align to TRBD1. The V gene's germline CDR1 is MDHEN and CDR2 SYDVKM. After removal of 5 bases from V and 3 bases from J, the junction contained 5 bases not matched to a gene. The CDR3 runs to 15 residues.

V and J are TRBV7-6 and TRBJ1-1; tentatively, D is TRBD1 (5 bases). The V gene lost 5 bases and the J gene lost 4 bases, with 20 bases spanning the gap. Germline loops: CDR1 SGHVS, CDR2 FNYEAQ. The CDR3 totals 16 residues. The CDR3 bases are TGTGCCAGCAGCCACACCCGGGCAGGGCGGACCACTGAAGCTTTCTTT. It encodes CASSHTRAGRTTEAFF.

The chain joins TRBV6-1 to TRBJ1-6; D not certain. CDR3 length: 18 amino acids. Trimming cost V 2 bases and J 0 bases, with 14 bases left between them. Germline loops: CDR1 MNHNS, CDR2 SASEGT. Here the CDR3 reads CASSEKEGLSSYNSPLHF. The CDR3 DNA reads TGTGCCAGCAGTGAAAAAGAGGGCCTGAGCTCCTATAATTCACCCCTCCACTTT.

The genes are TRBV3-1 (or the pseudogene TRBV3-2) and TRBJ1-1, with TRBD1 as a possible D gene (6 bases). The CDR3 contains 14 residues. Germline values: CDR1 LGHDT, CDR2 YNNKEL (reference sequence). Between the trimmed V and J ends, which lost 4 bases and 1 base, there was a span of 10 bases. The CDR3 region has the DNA TGTGCCAGCAGCCCTTGGACAGCGAACACTGAAGCTTTCTTT. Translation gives CASSPWTANTEAFF.

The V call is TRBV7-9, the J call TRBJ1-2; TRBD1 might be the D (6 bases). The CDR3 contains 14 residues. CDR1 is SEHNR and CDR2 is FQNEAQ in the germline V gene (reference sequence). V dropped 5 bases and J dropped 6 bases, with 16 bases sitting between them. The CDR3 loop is CASSPQGRLNGYTF. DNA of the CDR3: TGTGCCAGCAGCCCCCAGGGGCGTTTAAATGGCTACACCTTC.

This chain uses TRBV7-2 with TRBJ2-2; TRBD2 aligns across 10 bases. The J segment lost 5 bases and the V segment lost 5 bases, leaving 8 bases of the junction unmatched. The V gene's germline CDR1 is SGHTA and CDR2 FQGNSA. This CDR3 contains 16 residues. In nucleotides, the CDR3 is TGTGCCAGCAGCCTCCTCGCGGGACTAGCGACCGGGGAGCTGTTTTTT. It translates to CASSLLAGLATGELFF.